The T cell receptor (beta chain) described here comes from a study of shared clonotypes between healthy human individuals. V lost 4 bases and J lost 0, with 14 bases in between. CDR3 length: 16 amino acids. CDR1 SGHKS and CDR2 YYEKEE come from the germline V gene (reference sequence). The protocol was immunoSEQ multiplex PCR, while the TCRdb copy is restricted to in-frame clones and leaves out a portion. The sample has more than 2,000,000 clones; over 85% are singletons. This chain uses TRBV5-5 with TRBJ1-3; D is ambiguous. This clonotype originated in a man younger than 35 in good health. Sequenced material: naive CD4+ T cells sorted from blood. Subset of the sample: CD45RA+ positively selected. The chain's CDR3 is CASSLVQPSSGNTIYF. The CDR3 DNA reads TGTGCCAGCAGCCTTGTTCAGCCGAGCTCTGGAAACACCATATATTTT.